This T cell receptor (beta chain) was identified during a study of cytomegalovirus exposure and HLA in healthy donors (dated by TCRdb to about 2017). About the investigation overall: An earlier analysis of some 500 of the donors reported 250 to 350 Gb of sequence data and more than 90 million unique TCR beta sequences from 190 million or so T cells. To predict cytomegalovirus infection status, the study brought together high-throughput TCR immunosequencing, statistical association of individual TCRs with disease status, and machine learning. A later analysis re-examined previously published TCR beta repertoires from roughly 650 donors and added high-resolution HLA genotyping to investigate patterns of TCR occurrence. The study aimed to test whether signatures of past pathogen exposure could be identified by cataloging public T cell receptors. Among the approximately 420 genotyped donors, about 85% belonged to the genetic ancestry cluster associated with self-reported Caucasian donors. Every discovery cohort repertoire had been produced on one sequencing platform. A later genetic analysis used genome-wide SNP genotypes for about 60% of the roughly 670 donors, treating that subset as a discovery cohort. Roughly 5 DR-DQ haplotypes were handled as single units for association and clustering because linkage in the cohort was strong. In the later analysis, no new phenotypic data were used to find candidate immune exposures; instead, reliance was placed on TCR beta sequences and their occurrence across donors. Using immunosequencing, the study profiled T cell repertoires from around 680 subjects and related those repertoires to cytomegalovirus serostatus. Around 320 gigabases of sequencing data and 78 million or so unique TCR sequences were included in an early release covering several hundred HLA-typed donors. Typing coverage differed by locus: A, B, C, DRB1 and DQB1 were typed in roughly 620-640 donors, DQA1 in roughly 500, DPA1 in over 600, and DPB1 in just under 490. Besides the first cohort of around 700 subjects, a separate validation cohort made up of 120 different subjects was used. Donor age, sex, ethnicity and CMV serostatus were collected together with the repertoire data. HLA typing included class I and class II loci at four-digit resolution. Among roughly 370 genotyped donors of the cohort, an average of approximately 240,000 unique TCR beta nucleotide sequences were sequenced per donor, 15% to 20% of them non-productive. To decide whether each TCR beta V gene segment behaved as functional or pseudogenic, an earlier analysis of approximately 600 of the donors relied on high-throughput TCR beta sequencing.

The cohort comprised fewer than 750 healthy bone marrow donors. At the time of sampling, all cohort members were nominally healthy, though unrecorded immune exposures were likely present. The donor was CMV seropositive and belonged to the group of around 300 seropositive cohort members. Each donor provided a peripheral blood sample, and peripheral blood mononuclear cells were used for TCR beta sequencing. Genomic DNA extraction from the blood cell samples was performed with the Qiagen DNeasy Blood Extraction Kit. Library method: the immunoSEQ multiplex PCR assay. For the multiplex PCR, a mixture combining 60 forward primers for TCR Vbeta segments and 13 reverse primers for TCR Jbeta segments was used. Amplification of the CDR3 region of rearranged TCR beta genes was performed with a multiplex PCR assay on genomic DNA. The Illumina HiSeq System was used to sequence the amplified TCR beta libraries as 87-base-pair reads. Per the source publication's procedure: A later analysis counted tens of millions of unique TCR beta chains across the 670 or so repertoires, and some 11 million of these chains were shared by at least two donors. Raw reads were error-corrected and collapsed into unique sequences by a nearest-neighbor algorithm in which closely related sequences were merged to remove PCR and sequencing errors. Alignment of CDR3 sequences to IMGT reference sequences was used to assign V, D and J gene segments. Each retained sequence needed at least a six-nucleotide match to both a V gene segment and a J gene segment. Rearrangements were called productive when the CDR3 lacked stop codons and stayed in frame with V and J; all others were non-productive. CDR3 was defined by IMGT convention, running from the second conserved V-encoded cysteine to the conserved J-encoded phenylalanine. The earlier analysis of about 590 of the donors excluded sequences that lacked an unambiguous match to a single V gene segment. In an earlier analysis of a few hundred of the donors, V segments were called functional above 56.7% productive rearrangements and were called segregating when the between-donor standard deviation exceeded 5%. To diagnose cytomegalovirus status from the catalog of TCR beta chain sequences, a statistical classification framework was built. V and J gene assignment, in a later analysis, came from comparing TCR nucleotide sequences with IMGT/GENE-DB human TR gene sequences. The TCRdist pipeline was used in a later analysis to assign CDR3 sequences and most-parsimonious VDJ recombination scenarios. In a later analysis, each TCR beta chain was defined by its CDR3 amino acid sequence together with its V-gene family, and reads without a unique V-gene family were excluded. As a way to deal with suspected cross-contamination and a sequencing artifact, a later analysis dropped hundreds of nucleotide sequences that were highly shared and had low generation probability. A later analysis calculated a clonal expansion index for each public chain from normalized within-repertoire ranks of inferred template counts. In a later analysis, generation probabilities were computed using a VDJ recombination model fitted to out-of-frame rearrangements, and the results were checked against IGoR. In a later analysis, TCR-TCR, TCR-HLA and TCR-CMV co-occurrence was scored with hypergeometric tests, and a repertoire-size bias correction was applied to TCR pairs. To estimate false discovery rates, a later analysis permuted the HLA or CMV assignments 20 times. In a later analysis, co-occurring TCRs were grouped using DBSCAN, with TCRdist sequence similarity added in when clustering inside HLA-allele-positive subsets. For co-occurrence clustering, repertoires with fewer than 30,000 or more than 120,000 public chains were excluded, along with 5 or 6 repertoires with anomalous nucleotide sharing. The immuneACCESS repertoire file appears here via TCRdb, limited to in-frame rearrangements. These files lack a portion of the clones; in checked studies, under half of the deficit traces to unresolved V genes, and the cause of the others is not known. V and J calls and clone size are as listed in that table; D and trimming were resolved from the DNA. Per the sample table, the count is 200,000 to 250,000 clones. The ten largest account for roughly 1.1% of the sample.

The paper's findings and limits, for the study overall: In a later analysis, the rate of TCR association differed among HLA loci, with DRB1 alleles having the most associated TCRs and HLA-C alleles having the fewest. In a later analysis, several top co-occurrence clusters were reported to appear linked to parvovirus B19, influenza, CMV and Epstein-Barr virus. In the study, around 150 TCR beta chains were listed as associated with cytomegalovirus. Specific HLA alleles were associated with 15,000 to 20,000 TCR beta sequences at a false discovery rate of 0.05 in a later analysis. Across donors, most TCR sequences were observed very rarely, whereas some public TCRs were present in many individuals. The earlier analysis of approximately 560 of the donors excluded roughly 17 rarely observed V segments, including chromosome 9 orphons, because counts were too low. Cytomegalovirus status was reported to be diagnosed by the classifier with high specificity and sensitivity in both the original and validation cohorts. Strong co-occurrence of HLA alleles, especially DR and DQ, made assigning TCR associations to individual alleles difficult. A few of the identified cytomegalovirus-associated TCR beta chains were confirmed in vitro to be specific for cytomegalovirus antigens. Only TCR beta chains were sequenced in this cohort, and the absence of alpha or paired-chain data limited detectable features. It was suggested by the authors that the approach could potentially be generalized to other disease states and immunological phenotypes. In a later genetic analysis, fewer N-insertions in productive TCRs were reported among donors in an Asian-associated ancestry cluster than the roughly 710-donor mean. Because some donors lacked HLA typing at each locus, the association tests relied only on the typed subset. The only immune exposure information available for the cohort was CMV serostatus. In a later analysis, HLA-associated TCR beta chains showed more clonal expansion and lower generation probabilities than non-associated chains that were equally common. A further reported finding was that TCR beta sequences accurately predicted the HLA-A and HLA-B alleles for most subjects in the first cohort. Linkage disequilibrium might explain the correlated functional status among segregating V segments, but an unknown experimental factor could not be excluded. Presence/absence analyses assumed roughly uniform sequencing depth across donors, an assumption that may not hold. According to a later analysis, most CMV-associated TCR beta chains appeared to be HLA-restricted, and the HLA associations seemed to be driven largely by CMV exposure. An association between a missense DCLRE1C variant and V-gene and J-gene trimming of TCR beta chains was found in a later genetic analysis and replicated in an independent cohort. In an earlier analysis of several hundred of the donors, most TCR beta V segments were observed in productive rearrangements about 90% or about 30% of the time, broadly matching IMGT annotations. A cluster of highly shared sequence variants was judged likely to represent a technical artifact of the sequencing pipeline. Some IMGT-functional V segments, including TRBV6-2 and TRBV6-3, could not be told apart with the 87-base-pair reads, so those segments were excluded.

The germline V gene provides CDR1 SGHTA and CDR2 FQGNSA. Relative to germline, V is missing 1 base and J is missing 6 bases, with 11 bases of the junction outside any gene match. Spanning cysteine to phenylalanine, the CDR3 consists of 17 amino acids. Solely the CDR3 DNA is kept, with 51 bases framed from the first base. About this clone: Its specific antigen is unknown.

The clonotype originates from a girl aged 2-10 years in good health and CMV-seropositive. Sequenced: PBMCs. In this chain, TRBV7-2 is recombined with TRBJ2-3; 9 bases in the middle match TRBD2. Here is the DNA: TGTGCCAGCAGCTTAGAGGCGGGAGGGCCGATCGGGGATACGCAGTATTTT. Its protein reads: CASSLEAGGPIGDTQYF.